This T cell receptor (beta chain) is from a study of T cell repertoires in cytomegalovirus infection (dated by TCRdb to the late 2010s). For the study in its entirety: Donor HLA type was relevant to the analysis, because carriage of CMV infection together with the matching HLA type was indicated by public TCR beta signatures. Here is what the overall study found, with its caveats: In both this cohort and an independent roughly 350-donor cohort, the cumulative frequency of public TCR beta family members distinguished carriers of CMV infection plus the relevant HLA type. In the ex vivo response, HLA-C-restricted CMV-specific TCR beta clonotypes were dominant, and in two of eight donors the single most frequent clonotype came from this HLA-C-restricted group.

Many counts were recorded for this clonotype. Its recognized antigen is unknown. No per-base quality is available; no much larger clone lies one base away. Sequencing used an Illumina HiSeq 1500. In TCRdb, the public reads were trimmed at Q25 with fastp and aligned with MiXCR, with productive beta chains retained. Here each entry gathers all rows of one CDR3 protein and keeps the most common genes and DNA. This sample comprises around 280,000 distinct CDR3 sequences, approximately 10% of them detected only once. The ten largest clones capture over 2.5% of the sample. Clipping removes 5 bases from V and 5 bases from J, with 13 as the unmatched junction base count. From the germline V gene, CDR1 is SGHVS and CDR2 is FQNEAQ. From its cysteine to its phenylalanine, the CDR3 spans 16 amino acids. The kept DNA is CDR3 alone, 48 bases in frame from the first base.

The sequence is built from TRBV7-8 and TRBJ2-5; 8 central nucleotides agree with TRBD2. Sequences were obtained from PBMCs. The clonotype originates from a human donor in good health (CMV status not recorded). Some clones in this sample may be carry-over from other donors' samples. The CDR3 reads CASSLSSGGFGETQYF. The nucleotides are TGTGCCAGCAGCCTTTCCAGCGGGGGTTTCGGGGAGACCCAGTACTTC.